What follows describes a single TCR beta chain. Its antigen remains unknown. The data stem from a study of Ad26.COV2.S vaccination and SARS-CoV-2 variants. The wider study: The vaccine Ad26.COV2.S was put into the muscle once, or twice with 56 days between. Regarding the study as a whole: Across vaccine and placebo recipients, the breadth of non-spike TCRs was similar. Individuals receiving vaccine had higher spike-specific TCR breadth than placebo recipients did.

Assay used: immunoSEQ multiplex PCR; TCRdb lists only in-frame clones, some missing. The sample gives hundreds of thousands of clones, about 88% of which show up once; 9.5% to 12% is in the top ten. Indicated treatment: some 20 received Ad26.COV2.S at low or high dose, single or two shots; roughly five received placebo; per-sample allocation not given. The samples were gathered on day 63 after the first injection of vaccine or placebo. The germline V and J ends were trimmed by 0 bases and 3 bases, with 13 bases remaining between them. The germline V gene encodes CDR1 SGHRS and CDR2 YFSETQ. The CDR3 totals 15 residues.

The origin of this receptor is a person aged 18-60 years who received the Ad26.COV2.S COVID-19 vaccine or a placebo. This specimen consisted of peripheral blood, obtained in a trial of Ad26.COV2.S vaccine versus placebo. The V gene is TRBV5-1, the J gene TRBJ2-7; D is uncertain. DNA for the CDR3: TGCGCCAGCAGCTTGGTTGTCCAGAAGAACTACGAGCAGTACTTC. Protein sequence: CASSLVVQKNYEQYF.